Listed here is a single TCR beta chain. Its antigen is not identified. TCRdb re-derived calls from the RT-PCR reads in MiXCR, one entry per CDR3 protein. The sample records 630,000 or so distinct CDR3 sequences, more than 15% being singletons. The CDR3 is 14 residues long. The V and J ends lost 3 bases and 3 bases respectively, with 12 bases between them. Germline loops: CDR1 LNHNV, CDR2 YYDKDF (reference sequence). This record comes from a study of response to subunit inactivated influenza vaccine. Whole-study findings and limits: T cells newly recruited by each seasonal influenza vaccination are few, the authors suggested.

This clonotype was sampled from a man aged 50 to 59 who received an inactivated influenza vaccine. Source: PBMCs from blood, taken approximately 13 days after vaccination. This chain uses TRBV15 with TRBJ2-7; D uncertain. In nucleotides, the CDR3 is TGTGCCACCAGCAGCGACCCCGGTGGCTACGAGCAGTACTTC. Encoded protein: CATSSDPGGYEQYF.